This TCR beta chain was profiled in a study of identical twins. Each CDR3 protein gets one entry after TCRdb re-called the 5' RACE reads with MiXCR. Found here are hundreds of thousands of distinct CDR3 sequences, 20% to 25% of them singletons; the top ten hold about 2.9%. Study-wide points: For monozygotic twins, models underestimated out-of-frame TCR alpha sharing.

The CDR3 loop spans 15 amino acids. Germline V gives CDR1 SGHAT, CDR2 FQDESV (reference sequence). The V and J ends lost 3 bases and 4 bases, in that order; junction bases with no gene match: 8. This clonotype was counted between two and nine times. The antigen is not known. Another study also made use of these data, one on T cells expressing NK-cell markers. According to that study: In sorted CD3+CD56+NKG2C+, CD3+CD56+NKG2C- and CD3+CD56-NKG2C+ T cells, TCR beta repertoires were obtained. Seven of the eight sequenced donors were HCMV-seropositive; one was seronegative. These clonotypes also led the CD3+CD56-NKG2C+ fraction in a handful of donors.

The receptor's source is a woman aged 18-35 years in good health. The sequenced sample was CD4+ T cells sorted from blood. This chain joins TRBV11-1 and TRBJ2-5; 7 bases match TRBD1. This CDR3 reads CASSFSGQLGETQYF. The CDR3, as DNA: TGTGCCAGCAGCTTTTCGGGACAGCTTGGAGAGACCCAGTACTTC.